This TCR beta chain was recorded in a study of CD8 T cells in Susac syndrome. Study-wide results and limits: It was acknowledged by the study that relatively few individuals were included in its TCR sequencing and HLA analysis.

Sequencing of TCR beta was performed on blood CD8+ T cells and on blood CD4+ T cells. This clonotype was observed a single time. The antigen is not known. CDR1 is SNHLY, CDR2 FYNNEI, per germline. The CDR3 spans 18 residues. The J segment lost 6 bases and the V segment lost 3 bases, leaving 16 bases of the junction unmatched. Random-hexamer reverse transcription was applied to 0.5 to 1 ug RNA. TCR beta CDR3 was amplified by immunoSEQ covering 54 Vbeta and 13 Jbeta. TCRdb re-called the immunoSEQ multiplex PCR reads with MiXCR, one entry per CDR3 protein. This table has over 150,000 distinct CDR3 sequences, approximately 95% appearing once.

Specimen: CD4+ T cells from PBMCs. This receptor was identified in a human donor with multiple sclerosis. This chain uses TRBV2 with TRBJ2-3; 9 bases agree with TRBD2. The CDR3 spells CASSDRTSERGRRDTQYF. The CDR3 DNA sequence: TGTGCCAGCAGTGACAGGACTAGCGAGAGGGGGCGGAGGGATACGCAGTATTTT. The full variable domain, with the rest looked up from reference TRBV2 and TRBJ2-3, is EPEVTQTPSHQVTQMGQEVILRCVPISNHLYFYWYRQILGQKVEFLVSFYNNEISEKSEIFDDQFSVERPDGSNFTLKIRSTKLEDSAMYFCASSDRTSERGRRDTQYFGPGTRLTVL.